A selection of T cell receptor beta chains follows, all from one sample in a study of CD8+ T cells in alopecia areata. Measured with immunoSEQ multiplex PCR; TCRdb has only the in-frame clones, and not every one. The repertoire has about 200,000 clones, 55% to 75% of them found once; the top ten carry roughly 5%. The sequenced sample was CD4+ T cells sorted from blood, obtained at week 24, from a patient treated with tofacitinib. All receptors come from a human donor with alopecia areata. Each CDR3 is given with its conserved first and last residue. A clone size is listed for some rows: how often the clone was seen (once, few, many), or a class if it is expanded.

TRBJ2-2	TRBV30	few	CAWTPAWQGARGELFF
TRBJ2-6	TRBV4-1	once	CASSQGRGSGANVLTF
TRBJ1-2	TRBV29-1	once	CSALGPYGYTF
TRBJ2-7	TRBV30	.	CAWSALAVWDEQYF
TRBJ1-1	TRBV29-1	.	CSVDEGQGTEAFF
TRBJ2-1	TRBV23-1	.	CASSLGTSGSGYNEQFF
TRBJ1-6	TRBV7-2	.	CASSVRGYNSPLHF
TRBJ2-7	TRBV6-5	.	CASSYGDSYEQYF
TRBJ2-4	TRBV21-1	few	CASSNSGGEKNIQYF
TRBJ2-1	TRBV7-6	few	CASSSTRVGDEQFF
TRBJ2-1	TRBV30	few	CAWSLGLGSSYNEQFF
TRBJ2-2	TRBV7-2	few	CASSTRTSPNTGELFF
TRBJ2-7	TRBV7-2	.	CASSEQGASKEQYF
TRBJ1-5	TRBV13	.	CASSLGQVNQPQHF
TRBJ2-1	TRBV7-9	once	CASSPTSGAYNEQFF
TRBJ1-1	TRBV5-1	.	CASSFEPGRGFNTEAFF
TRBJ1-1	TRBV9	.	CASSAQGNTEAFF
TRBJ2-7	TRBV10-3	once	CAISDVKGDRGEQYF
TRBJ2-4	TRBV10-3	.	CAISGDESKAKNIQYF
TRBJ1-2	TRBV19	.	CASSISRGRNYGYTF
TRBJ1-2	TRBV30	once	CACRQGYGYTF
TRBJ1-1	TRBV27	.	CASSLTGRTEAFF
TRBJ2-6	TRBV11-3	few	CASSLGGGRSGANVLTF
TRBJ1-4	TRBV11-2	.	CASSRGGEEKLFF
TRBJ2-5	TRBV6-6	.	CASSWRDRGETQYF
TRBJ2-5	TRBV29-1	.	CSAPGAGNQETQYF
TRBJ2-1	TRBV18	.	CASSPKTGASSYNEQFF
TRBJ1-1	TRBV7-9	.	CASSLGTEVYTEAFF
TRBJ2-1	TRBV15	.	CATSYGGGVSYNEQFF
TRBJ1-2	TRBV5-1	.	CASSLLPDVEFGYTF
TRBJ2-3	TRBV27	.	CASSQGLRTDTQYF
TRBJ1-3	TRBV6-6	.	CAATTVSGNTIYF
TRBJ2-4	TRBV5-1	few	CASSPGTGNQYF
TRBJ1-1	TRBV5-1	few	CASSLTGADTEAFF
TRBJ2-2	TRBV5-4	.	CASSLGLAPNTGELFF
TRBJ2-5	TRBV2	.	CASSEDRGETQYF
TRBJ1-2	TRBV5-1	few	CASSLGQNYGYTF
TRBJ1-2	TRBV5-1	.	CASSLDADYGYTF
TRBJ1-1	TRBV29-1	.	CSVGIGQYEAFF
TRBJ2-5	TRBV18	.	CASSPGRAGEETQYF
TRBJ1-1	TRBV30	.	CAWSVRVGGTTEAFF
TRBJ1-6	TRBV7-6	many	CASSWTRSGDSPLHF
TRBJ2-7	TRBV5-1	.	CASQTDPAGNEQYF
TRBJ2-7	TRBV6-5	.	CASRPGQGDYEQYF
TRBJ1-1	TRBV23-1	.	CASSPERGTEAFF